This T cell receptor (beta chain) was identified in a study of human T cells and chemical hapten exposure. The time point is: pre-sensitization, week 0. This sample's treatment: therapeutic diphenylcyclopropenone sensitization with weekly scalp DPC. Alopecia patients deemed DPC-suitable, aged 18 to 70, excluding pregnancy. The CDR3 has 15 amino acids. Trimming took off 2 bases at V and 5 bases at J, with 13 bases between the two ends. Unique molecular identifiers were attached to individual cDNA molecules during library preparation. TCRdb re-derived calls from the RACE reads in MiXCR, one entry per CDR3 protein. The sample carries 200,000 to 300,000 distinct CDR3 sequences, 7.5% to 9% recorded once.

The V call is TRBV12-3 or TRBV12-4, the J call TRBJ2-1; tentative D call: TRBD2 (6 bases). The starting material was whole blood, obtained in connection with sensitization to the hapten diphenylcyclopropenone (DPC). This receptor was identified in a woman aged 40 to 50 with alopecia areata. Some clones in this sample may be carry-over from other donors' samples. CDR3 nucleotides: TGTGCCAGCAGTTTACCCCTCGGACTAAACAATGAGCAGTTCTTC. Protein sequence: CASSLPLGLNNEQFF.